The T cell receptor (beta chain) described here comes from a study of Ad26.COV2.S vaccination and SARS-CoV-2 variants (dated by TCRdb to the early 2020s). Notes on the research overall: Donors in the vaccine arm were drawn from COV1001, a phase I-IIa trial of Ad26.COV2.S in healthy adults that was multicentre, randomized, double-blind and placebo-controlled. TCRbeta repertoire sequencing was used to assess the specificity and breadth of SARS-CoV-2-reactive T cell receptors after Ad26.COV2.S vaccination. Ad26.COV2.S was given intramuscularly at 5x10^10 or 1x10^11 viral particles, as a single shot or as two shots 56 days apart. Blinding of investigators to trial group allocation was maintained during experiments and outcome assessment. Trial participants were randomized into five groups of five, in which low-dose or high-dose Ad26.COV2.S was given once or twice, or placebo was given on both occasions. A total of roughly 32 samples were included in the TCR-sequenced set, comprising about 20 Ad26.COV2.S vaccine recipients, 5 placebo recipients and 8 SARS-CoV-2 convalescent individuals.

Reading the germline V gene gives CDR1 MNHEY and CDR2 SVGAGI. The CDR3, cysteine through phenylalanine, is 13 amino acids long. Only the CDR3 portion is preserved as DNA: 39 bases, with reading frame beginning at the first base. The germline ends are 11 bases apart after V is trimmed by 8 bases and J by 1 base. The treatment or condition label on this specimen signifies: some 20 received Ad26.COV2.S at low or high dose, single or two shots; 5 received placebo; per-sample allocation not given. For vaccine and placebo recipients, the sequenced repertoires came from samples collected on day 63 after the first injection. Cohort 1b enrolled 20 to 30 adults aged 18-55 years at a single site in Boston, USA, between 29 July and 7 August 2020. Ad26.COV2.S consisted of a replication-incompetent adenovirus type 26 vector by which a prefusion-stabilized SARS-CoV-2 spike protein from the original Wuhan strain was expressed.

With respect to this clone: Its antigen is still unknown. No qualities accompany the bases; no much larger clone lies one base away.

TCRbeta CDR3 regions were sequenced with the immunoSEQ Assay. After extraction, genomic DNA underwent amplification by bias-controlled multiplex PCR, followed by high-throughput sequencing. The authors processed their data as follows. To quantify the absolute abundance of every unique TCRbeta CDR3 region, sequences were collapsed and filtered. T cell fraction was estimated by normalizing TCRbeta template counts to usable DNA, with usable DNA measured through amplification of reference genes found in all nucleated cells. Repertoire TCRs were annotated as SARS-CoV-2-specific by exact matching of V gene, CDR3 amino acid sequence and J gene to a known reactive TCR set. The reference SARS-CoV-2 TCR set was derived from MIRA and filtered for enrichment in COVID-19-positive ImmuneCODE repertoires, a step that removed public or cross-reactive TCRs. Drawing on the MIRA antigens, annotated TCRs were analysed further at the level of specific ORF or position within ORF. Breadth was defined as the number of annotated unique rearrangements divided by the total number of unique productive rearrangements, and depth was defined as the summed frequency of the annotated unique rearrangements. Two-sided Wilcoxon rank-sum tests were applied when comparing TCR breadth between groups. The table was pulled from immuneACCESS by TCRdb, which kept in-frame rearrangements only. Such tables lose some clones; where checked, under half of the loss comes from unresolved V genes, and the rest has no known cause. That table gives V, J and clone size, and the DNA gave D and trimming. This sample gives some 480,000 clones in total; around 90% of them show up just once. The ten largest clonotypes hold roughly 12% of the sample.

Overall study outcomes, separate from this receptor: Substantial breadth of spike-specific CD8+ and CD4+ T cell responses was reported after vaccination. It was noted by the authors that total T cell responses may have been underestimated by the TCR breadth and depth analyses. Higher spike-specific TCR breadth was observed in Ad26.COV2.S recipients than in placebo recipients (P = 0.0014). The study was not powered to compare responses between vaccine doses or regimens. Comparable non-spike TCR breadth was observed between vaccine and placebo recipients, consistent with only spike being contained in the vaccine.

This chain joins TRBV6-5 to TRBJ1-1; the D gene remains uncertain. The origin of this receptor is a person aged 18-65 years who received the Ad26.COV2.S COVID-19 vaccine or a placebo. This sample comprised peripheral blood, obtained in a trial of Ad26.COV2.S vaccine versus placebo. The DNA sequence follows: TGTGCCAGCGCCACCTTTTCGAACACTGAAGCTTTCTTT. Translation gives CASATFSNTEAFF.